Following are 5 T cell receptor beta chains from one sample sequenced in a study of control samples from healthy donors and cancer patients. Sequenced by immunoSEQ multiplex PCR; TCRdb stores in-frame clones only, minus some. The data contain under 200,000 clones, 93% of them seen just once; the ten biggest clones take up approximately 4%. Sequenced sample: blood. The receptors were sampled from a woman aged 55 to 70 in good health.

This chain joins TRBV7-9 and TRBJ1-6; D gene ambiguous. V lost 3 bases and J lost 12, with 12 bases in between. The CDR3 loop spans 13 amino acids. The germline V gene has CDR1 SEHNR and CDR2 FQNEAQ (reference sequence). The CDR3 region has the DNA TGTGCCAGCAGCTTTGGTCAGAAGGGACCCCTCCACTTT. Its translation is CASSFGQKGPLHF. The full variable domain, its missing parts supplied by reference TRBV7-9 and TRBJ1-6, is DTGVSQNPRHKITKRGQNVTFRCDPISEHNRLYWYRQTLGQGPEFLTYFQNEAQLEKSRLLSDRFSAERPKGSFSTLEIQRTEQGDSAMYLCASSFGQKGPLHFGNGTRLTVT.

This rearrangement joins TRBV10-3 to TRBJ2-2; D is unclear. CDR1 and CDR2 from the germline V gene are ENHRY and SYGVKD. Deletions cut 7 bases from V and 4 bases from J, with 4 bases between. This CDR3 has 11 amino acids. The CDR3 region has the DNA TGTGCCATCAAGGGCACCGGGGAGCTGTTTTTT. Encoded protein: CAIKGTGELFF.

The CDR3 protein is CARSHDRGQLETQYF. In nucleotides, the CDR3 is TGTGCCAGAAGTCATGACAGGGGGCAACTGGAGACCCAGTACTTC. This sequence joins TRBV2 and TRBJ2-5, with TRBD1 matching over 10 bases. Germline trimming cut 9 bases from V and 5 bases from J; bases unmatched to any gene: 12. Germline V gene lookup returns CDR1 SNHLY and CDR2 FYNNEI. CDR3 length equals 15 residues. Supplemented by reference TRBV2 and TRBJ2-5, the full variable domain reads EPEVTQTPSHQVTQMGQEVILRCVPISNHLYFYWYRQILGQKVEFLVSFYNNEISEKSEIFDDQFSVERPDGSNFTLKIRSTKLEDSAMYFCARSHDRGQLETQYFGPGTRLLVL.

V is TRBV4-3 and J is TRBJ2-2, with D possibly being TRBD2 (7 bases). The CDR3 is 17 residues long. V lost 0 bases and J 6 bases, leaving 17 bases between the germline ends. Germline V CDR1 and CDR2: LGHNA, YSLEER. The CDR3 coding sequence is TGCGCCAGCAGCCAAGAGTCTATTGGGGGGGGCGCCGGGGAGCTGTTTTTT. As protein: CASSQESIGGGAGELFF.

The J gene is TRBJ2-1, the V gene TRBV29-1; D not certain. From germline, CDR1 is SQVTM and CDR2 ANQGSEA. The length of the CDR3 is 15 residues. The V end lost 2 bases, the J end lost 0 bases, and 11 bases lay between the germline ends. The DNA for the CDR3 is TGCAGCGTTGAACTGTCTACCCGCTCCTACAATGAGCAGTTCTTC. Translated: CSVELSTRSYNEQFF.